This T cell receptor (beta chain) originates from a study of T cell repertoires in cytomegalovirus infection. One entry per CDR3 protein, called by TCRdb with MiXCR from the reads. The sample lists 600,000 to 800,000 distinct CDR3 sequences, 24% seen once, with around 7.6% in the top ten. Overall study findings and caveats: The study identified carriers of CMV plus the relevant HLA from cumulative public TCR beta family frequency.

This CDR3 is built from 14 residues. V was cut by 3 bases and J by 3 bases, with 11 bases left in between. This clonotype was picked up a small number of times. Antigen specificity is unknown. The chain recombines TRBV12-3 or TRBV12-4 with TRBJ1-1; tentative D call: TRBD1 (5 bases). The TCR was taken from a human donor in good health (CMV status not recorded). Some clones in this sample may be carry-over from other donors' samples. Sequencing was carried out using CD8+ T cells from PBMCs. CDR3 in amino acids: CASSLTVVDTEAFF. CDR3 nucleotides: TGTGCCAGCAGTTTGACAGTTGTGGACACTGAAGCTTTCTTT.